What follows are 15 T cell receptor beta chains derived from one specimen sequenced in a study of cytomegalovirus exposure and HLA in healthy donors. Amplification used 60 Vbeta primers and 13 Jbeta primers. Here immunoSEQ multiplex PCR was the method, and the copy in TCRdb shows in-frame clones only, minus some. The sample yields about 95,000 clones, around 72% seen once. The source material was PBMCs. The origin of the receptors is a man aged 18 to 30 in good health and CMV-seropositive.

This clone was counted a single time. The chain has TRBV29-1 and TRBJ1-4; 7 bases fit TRBD1. The V and J ends lost 5 bases and 6 bases, in that order; junction bases with no gene match: 3. Looked up from germline, CDR1 is SQVTM and CDR2 is ANQGSEA. This CDR3 contains 12 residues. The DNA for the CDR3 is TGCAGCGTTACTGACAGGGATGAAAAACTGTTTTTT. This gives the protein CSVTDRDEKLFF.

This clone was seen a few times. V is TRBV27 and J is TRBJ2-3; D is uncertain. V was cut by 7 bases and J by 3 bases, with 5 bases left in between. Germline V lookup: CDR1 MNHEY, CDR2 SMNVEV (reference sequence). This CDR3 has 11 residues. The CDR3 loop is CASTGTDTQYF. The CDR3 coding sequence is TGTGCCAGCACAGGAACAGATACGCAGTATTTT.

The V call is TRBV29-1, the J call TRBJ2-7; D remains unclear. Trimming stripped 4 bases from V and 2 bases from J, with 12 bases between. This CDR3 is 13 amino acids long. Germline V gene sequence: CDR1 SQVTM, CDR2 ANQGSEA. CDR3 DNA sequence: TGCAGCGTTGCCTCATTTGAGGCCTACGAGCAGTACTTC. It encodes CSVASFEAYEQYF.

The rearrangement links TRBV28 to TRBJ2-7; 9 bases agree with TRBD1. The trim removed 4 bases at V and 6 bases at J, leaving 4 bases unmatched. The CDR3 is 13 amino acids. CDR1 MDHEN and CDR2 SYDVKM come from the germline V gene. DNA of the CDR3: TGTGCCAGCAGTTCGGGACAGGGAGGCGAGCAGTACTTC. Residues: CASSSGQGGEQYF.

The chain joins TRBV2 to TRBJ2-3; 9 bases match TRBD1. V gave up 9 bases and J gave up 4 bases; unmatched junction bases: 8. Germline CDR1 reads SNHLY; CDR2 reads FYNNEI. This CDR3 is 14 amino acids long. The CDR3 nucleotides are TGTGCCAGGAGGCGACAGGGGGGGCCAGATACGCAGTATTTT. Its translation is CARRRQGGPDTQYF.

In DNA, the CDR3 is TGTGCCAGCAGTGAACGGATTAGCGGGGCCACAGATACGCAGTATTTT. It translates to CASSERISGATDTQYF. This chain links TRBV6-1 with TRBJ2-3; TRBD2 matches 8 bases. This CDR3 region has 16 residues. Germline V gene lookup returns CDR1 MNHNS and CDR2 SASEGT. V shed 2 bases and J 2 bases; nucleotides not matched to a gene: 6.

This chain joins TRBV9 and TRBJ1-1; a possible D gene is TRBD1 (5 bases). The germline V gene has CDR1 SGDLS and CDR2 YYNGEE. This CDR3 contains 15 residues. Deletions cut 4 bases from V and 0 bases from J, with 13 bases between. CDR3 coding DNA: TGTGCCAGCAGCAAGGGGTCCATCCTGAACACTGAAGCTTTCTTT. This encodes CASSKGSILNTEAFF.

The V call is TRBV6-6, the J call TRBJ1-1; 9 bases agree with TRBD1. Germline V CDR1 and CDR2: MNHNY, SVGAGI (reference sequence). The CDR3 is 13 residues long. V gave up 6 bases and J gave up 10 bases; unmatched junction bases: 9. CDR3 region: CASSTTGGEGAFF. DNA of the CDR3: TGTGCCAGCAGCACCACAGGGGGCGAGGGAGCTTTCTTT.

This clone was counted a few times. Without the conserved terminal phenylalanine or tryptophan, this CDR3 likely stems from a read error. The rearrangement joins TRBV5-6 to TRBJ2-3; D possibly corresponds to TRBD1 (6 bases). Trimming stripped 4 bases from V and 0 bases from J, with 12 bases between. CDR3 length equals 15 residues. Germline-derived CDR1 and CDR2 are SGHDT and YYEEEE. For the CDR3, the DNA is TGTGCCAGCAGCAACCTACAGGGTAGCACAGATACGCAGTATGTT. Protein product: CASSNLQGSTDTQYV.

V usage is TRBV5-4 and J usage is TRBJ1-1; D gene unclear. This CDR3 spans 11 amino acids. V was pared by 6 bases and J by 1 base, with 4 bases between. The germline CDR1 and CDR2 sequences are SGHNT and YYREEE (reference sequence). CDR3 protein: CASNGNTEAFF. The CDR3 region has the DNA TGTGCCAGCAACGGGAACACTGAAGCTTTCTTT. The whole variable domain, filled in from reference TRBV5-4 and TRBJ1-1, reads ETGVTQSPTHLIKTRGQQVTLRCSSQSGHNTVSWYQQALGQGPQFIFQYYREEENGRGNFPPRFSGLQFPNYSSELNVNALELDDSALYLCASNGNTEAFFGQGTRLTVV.

The gene calls are TRBV6-1 and TRBJ1-1; D perhaps matches TRBD1 (6 bases). CDR1 and CDR2 from the germline V gene are MNHNS and SASEGT. The CDR3 totals 15 residues. Trimming took off 6 bases at V and 1 base at J, with 15 bases between the two ends. The CDR3 DNA follows: TGTGCCAGCAGGAGCGTTAGGGGGAAGAACACTGAAGCTTTCTTT. It translates to CASRSVRGKNTEAFF.

V gene TRBV27 combines with J gene TRBJ1-6; 7 bases map to TRBD1. Trimming cost V 3 bases and J 9 bases; bases outside gene matches: 2. The CDR3 is 13 residues long. Germline loops: CDR1 MNHEY, CDR2 SMNVEV (reference sequence). CDR3 amino acids: CASSLPGGSPLHF. CDR3 nucleotides: TGTGCCAGCAGTTTGCCAGGGGGTTCACCCCTCCACTTT.

This chain joins TRBV7-6 and TRBJ1-2; 9 nucleotides agree with TRBD1. CDR1 SGHVS and CDR2 FNYEAQ come from the germline V gene. There are 17 residues in the CDR3. After removal of 5 bases from V and 8 bases from J, the junction contained 18 bases not matched to a gene. CDR3 amino acids: CASSPGQGGGVNVGYTF. The DNA of the CDR3 is TGTGCCAGCAGCCCGGGACAGGGAGGGGGTGTCAATGTGGGCTACACCTTC. Full variable domain (outside the CDR3, taken from reference TRBV7-6 and TRBJ1-2): GAGVSQSPRYKVTKRGQDVALRCDPISGHVSLYWYRQALGQGPEFLTYFNYEAQQDKSGLPNDRFSAERPEGSISTLTIQRTEQRDSAMYRCASSPGQGGGVNVGYTFGSGTRLTVV.

The J gene is TRBJ1-2, the V gene TRBV29-1; 8 bases map to TRBD1. Trimming at V came to 6 bases and at J to 4 bases, leaving 1 base not matched to a gene. The CDR3 is 11 residues long. The V gene's germline CDR1 is SQVTM and CDR2 ANQGSEA. This chain's CDR3 is CSVDRAYGYTF. CDR3 DNA sequence: TGCAGCGTGGACAGGGCCTATGGCTACACCTTC.

The chain carries TRBV5-6 and TRBJ2-5, with 8 bases that match TRBD1. V shed 3 bases, J shed 4 bases, and the junction held 5 bases outside the gene matches. The CDR3 sequence is 14 residues long. The V gene's germline CDR1 is SGHDT and CDR2 YYEEEE. CDR3 bases: TGTGCCAGCAGCTCGCAGGGGGCCGGAGAGACCCAGTACTTC. The encoded protein is CASSSQGAGETQYF.